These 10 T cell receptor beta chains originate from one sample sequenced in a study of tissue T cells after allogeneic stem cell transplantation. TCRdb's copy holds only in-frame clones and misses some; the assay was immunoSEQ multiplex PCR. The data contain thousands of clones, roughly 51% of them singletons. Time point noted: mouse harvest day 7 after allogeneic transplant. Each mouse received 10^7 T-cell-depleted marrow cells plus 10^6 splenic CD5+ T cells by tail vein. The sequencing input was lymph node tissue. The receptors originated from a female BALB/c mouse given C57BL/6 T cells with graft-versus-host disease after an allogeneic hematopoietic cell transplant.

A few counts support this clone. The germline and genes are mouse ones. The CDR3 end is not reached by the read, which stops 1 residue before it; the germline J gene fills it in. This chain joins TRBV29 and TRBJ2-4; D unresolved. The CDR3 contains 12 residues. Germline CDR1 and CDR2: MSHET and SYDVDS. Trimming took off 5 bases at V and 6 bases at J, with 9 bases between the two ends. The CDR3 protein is CASSGRRNTLYF. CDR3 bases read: TGTGCTAGCAGTGGGAGGAGGAACACCTTGTAC.

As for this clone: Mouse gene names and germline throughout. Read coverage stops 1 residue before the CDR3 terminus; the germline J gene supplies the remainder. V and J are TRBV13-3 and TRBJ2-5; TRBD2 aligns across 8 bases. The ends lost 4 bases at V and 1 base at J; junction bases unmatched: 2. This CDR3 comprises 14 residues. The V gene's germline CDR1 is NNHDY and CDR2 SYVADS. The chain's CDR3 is CASSPLGDQDTQYF. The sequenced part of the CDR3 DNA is TGTGCCAGCAGTCCACTGGGGGACCAAGACACCCAGTAC.

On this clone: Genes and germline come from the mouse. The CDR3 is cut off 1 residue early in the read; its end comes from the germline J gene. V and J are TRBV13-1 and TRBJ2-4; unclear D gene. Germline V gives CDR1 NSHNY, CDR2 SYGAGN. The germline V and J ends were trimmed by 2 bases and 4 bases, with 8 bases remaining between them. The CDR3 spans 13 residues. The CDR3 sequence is CASSDDAENTLYF. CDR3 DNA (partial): TGTGCCAGCAGTGACGATGCAGAAAACACCTTGTAC.

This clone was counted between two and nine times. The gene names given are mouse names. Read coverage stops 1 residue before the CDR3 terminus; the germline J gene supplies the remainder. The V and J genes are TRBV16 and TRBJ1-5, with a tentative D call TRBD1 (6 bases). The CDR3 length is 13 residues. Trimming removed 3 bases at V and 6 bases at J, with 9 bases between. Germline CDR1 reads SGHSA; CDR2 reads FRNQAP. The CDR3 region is CASSFGGGQAPLF. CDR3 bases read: TGTGCAAGCAGCTTCGGGGGCGGCCAGGCTCCGCTT.

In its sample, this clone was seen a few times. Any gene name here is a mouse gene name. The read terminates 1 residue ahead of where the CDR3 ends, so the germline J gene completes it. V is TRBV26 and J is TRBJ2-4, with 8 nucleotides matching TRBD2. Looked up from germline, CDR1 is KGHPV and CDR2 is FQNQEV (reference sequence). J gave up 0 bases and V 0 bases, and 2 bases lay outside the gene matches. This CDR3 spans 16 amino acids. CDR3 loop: CASSLSGGGSQNTLYF. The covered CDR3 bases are TGTGCCAGCAGTCTGTCTGGGGGGGGTAGTCAAAACACCTTGTAC. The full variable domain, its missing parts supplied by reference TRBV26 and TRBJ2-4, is NSKVIQTPRYLVKGQGQKAKMRCIPEKGHPVVFWYQQNKNNEFKFLINFQNQEVLQQIDMTEKRFSAECPSNSPCSLEIQSSEAGDSALYLCASSLSGGGSQNTLYFGAGTRLSVL.

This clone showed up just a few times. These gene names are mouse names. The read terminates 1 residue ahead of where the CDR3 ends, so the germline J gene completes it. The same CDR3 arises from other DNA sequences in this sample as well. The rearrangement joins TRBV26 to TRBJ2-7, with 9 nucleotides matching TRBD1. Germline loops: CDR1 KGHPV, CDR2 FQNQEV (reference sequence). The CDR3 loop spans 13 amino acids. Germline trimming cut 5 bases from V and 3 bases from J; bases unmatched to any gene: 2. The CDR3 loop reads CASSLDRGYEQYF. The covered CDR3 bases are TGTGCCAGCAGTTTGGACAGGGGCTATGAACAGTAC.

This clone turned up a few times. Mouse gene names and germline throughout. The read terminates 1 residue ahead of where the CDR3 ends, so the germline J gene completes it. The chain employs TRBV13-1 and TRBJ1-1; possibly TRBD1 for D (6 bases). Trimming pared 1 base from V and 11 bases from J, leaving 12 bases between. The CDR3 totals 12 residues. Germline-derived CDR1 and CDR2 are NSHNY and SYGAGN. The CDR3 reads CASSDRAGEVFF. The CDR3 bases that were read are TGTGCCAGCAGTGATAGGGCAGGGGAGGTCTTC.

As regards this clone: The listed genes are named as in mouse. This CDR3 is CSSSQVDRGNTQYF. CDR3 DNA (partial): TGCTCCAGCAGTCAAGTGGACAGGGGAAACACCCAGTAC. V and J are TRBV23 and TRBJ2-5; the D call TRBD1 from the table was never checked on the DNA. The CDR3 is cut off 1 residue early in the read; its end comes from the germline J gene. Per germline, CDR1 KGHTA and CDR2 FQNQQP. This CDR3 has 14 amino acids.

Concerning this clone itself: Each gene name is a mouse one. This CDR3 reads CASSPNANTEVFF. CDR3 bases read: TGTGCCAGCAGCCCAAATGCAAACACAGAAGTCTTC. The rearrangement links TRBV26 to TRBJ1-1; D remains unclear. The read halts 1 residue ahead of the CDR3 end, with the missing end drawn from the germline J gene. Germline loops: CDR1 KGHPV, CDR2 FQNQEV (reference sequence). V gave up 6 bases and J gave up 0 bases, with 8 bases separating them. This CDR3 spans 13 amino acids.

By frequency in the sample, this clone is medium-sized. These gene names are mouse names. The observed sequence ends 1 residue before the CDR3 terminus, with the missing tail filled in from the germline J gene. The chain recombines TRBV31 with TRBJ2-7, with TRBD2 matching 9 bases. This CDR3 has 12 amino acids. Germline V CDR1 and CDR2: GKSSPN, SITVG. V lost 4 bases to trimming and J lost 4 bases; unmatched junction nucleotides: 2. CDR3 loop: CAWTGTGYEQYF. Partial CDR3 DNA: TGTGCCTGGACGGGGACTGGGTATGAACAGTAC.